This T cell receptor (beta chain) is drawn from a study of response to subunit inactivated influenza vaccine. The study's findings and limits: Few new T cells, the authors suggested, are recruited by each seasonal influenza vaccination.

CDR1 is LGHNA and CDR2 is YSLEER in the germline V gene. The CDR3 spans 16 residues. The V end lost 3 bases, the J end lost 4 bases, and 16 bases lay between the germline ends. This clonotype appeared a few times. The antigen remains undetermined. TCRdb analysed the RT-PCR reads with MiXCR anew, one entry per CDR3 protein. The sample has over 800,000 distinct CDR3 sequences; 20% to 25% are singletons. The sequences come from PBMCs from blood, collected about 5 days after vaccination. This rearrangement joins TRBV4-3 to TRBJ2-1, with D possibly matching TRBD1 (6 bases). The clonotype comes from a man aged 50-59 years who received an inactivated influenza vaccine. CDR3 residues: CASSQEPGHTYNEQFF. CDR3 in DNA: TGCGCCAGCAGCCAGGAACCGGGACATACATACAATGAGCAGTTCTTC.